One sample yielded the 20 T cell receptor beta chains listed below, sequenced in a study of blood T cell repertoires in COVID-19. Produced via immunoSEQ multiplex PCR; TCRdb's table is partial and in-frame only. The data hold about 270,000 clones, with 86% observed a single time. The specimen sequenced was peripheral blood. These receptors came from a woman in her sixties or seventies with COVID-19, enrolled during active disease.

The CDR3 reads CASSQDLGQGASYGYTF. In DNA form, the CDR3 reads TGTGCCAGCAGCCAAGATCTGGGACAGGGGGCGAGCTATGGCTACACCTTC. The V gene is TRBV3-1 (or the pseudogene TRBV3-2), the J gene TRBJ1-2, with 12 bases lining up with TRBD1. V lost 0 bases, J lost 4 bases, and 6 bases stayed unmatched. The CDR3 runs 17 residues. From germline, CDR1 is LGHDT and CDR2 YNNKEL (reference sequence).

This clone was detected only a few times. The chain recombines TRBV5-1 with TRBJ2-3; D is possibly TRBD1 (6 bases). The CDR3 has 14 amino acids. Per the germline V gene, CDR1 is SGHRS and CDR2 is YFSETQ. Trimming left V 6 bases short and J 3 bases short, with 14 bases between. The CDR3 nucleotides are TGCGCCAGCAACCCCCTAGGGGGAACAGATACGCAGTATTTT. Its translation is CASNPLGGTDTQYF. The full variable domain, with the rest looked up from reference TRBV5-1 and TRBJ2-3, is KAGVTQTPRYLIKTRGQQVTLSCSPISGHRSVSWYQQTPGQGLQFLFEYFSETQRNKGNFPGRFSGRQFSNSRSEMNVSTLELGDSALYLCASNPLGGTDTQYFGPGTRLTVL.

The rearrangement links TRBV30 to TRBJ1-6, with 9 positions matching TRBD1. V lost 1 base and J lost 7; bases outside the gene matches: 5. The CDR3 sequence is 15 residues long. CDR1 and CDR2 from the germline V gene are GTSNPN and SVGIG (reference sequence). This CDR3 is CAWSGGDRVNSPLHF. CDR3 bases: TGTGCCTGGAGTGGCGGGGACAGGGTGAATTCACCCCTCCACTTT.

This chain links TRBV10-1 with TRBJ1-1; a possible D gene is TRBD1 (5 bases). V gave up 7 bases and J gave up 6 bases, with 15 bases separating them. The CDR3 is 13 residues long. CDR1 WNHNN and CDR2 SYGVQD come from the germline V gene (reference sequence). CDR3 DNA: TGCGCCAGCACCCGATTGGGGGGGTCTGAAGCTTTCTTT. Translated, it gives CASTRLGGSEAFF.

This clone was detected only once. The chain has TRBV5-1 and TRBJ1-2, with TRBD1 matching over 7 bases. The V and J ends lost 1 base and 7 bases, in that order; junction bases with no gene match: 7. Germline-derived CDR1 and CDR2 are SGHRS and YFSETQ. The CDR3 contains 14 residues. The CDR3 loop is CASSLNRDRGGYTF. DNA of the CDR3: TGCGCCAGCAGCTTGAATCGGGACAGAGGTGGCTACACCTTC.

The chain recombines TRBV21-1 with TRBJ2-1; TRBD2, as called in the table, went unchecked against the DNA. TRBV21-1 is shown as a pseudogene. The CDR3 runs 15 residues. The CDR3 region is CASTVEAGLYNEQFF. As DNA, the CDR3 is TGTGCCAGCACCGTTGAAGCGGGGCTTTACAATGAGCAGTTCTTC.

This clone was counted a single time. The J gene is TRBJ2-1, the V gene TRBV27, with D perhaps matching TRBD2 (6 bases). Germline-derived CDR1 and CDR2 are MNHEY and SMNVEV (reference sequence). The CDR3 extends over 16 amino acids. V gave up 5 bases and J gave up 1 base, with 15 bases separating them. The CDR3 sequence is CASSNYRTTSYNEQFF. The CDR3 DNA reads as TGTGCCAGCAGTAATTACAGGACTACTTCCTACAATGAGCAGTTCTTC.

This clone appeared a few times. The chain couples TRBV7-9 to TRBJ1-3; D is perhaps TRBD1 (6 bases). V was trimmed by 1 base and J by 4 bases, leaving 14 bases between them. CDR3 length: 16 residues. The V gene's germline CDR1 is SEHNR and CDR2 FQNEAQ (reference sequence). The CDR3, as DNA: TGTGCCAGCAGCTTAGTAGGCAGGGGTCGAGGAAACACCATATATTTT. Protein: CASSLVGRGRGNTIYF.

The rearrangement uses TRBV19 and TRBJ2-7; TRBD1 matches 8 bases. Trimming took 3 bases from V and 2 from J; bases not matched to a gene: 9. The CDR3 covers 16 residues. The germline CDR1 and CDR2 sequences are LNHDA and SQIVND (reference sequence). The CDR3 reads CASSISGTGSTYEQYF. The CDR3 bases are TGTGCCAGTAGTATTAGTGGGACAGGTTCTACCTACGAGCAGTACTTC.

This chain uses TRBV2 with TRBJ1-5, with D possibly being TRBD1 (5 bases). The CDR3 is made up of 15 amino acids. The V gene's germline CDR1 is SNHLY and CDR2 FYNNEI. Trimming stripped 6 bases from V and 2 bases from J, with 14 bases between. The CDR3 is CASSPPGGGNQPQHF. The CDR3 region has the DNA TGTGCCAGCAGCCCCCCGGGGGGTGGCAATCAGCCCCAGCATTTT.

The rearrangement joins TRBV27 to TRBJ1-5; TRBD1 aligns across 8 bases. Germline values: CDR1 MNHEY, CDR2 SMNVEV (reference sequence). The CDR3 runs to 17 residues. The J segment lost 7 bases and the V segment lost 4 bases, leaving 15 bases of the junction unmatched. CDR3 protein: CASSSRGRGPAEQPQHF. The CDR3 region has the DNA TGTGCCAGCAGTTCCAGGGGGCGCGGGCCGGCGGAGCAGCCCCAGCATTTT.

CDR3: CASSLGTSGGAPYNEQFF. In nucleotides, the CDR3 is TGTGCCAGCAGCCTTGGGACTAGCGGGGGGGCCCCCTACAATGAGCAGTTCTTC. This chain links TRBV9 with TRBJ2-1, with TRBD2 matching 16 bases. CDR1 and CDR2 from the germline V gene are SGDLS and YYNGEE. This CDR3 is 18 amino acids long. The ends lost 4 bases at V and 2 bases at J; junction bases unmatched: 6.

The CDR3, as DNA: TGTGCCAGCAGTTTTAGCGGGGGGGTTGCAGATACGCAGTATTTT. Protein: CASSFSGGVADTQYF. The rearrangement joins TRBV6-2 or TRBV6-3 to TRBJ2-3; 11 positions agree with TRBD2. This CDR3 region has 15 residues. The V gene's germline CDR1 is MNHEY and CDR2 SVGEGT. V shed 4 bases and J 4 bases; nucleotides not matched to a gene: 4.

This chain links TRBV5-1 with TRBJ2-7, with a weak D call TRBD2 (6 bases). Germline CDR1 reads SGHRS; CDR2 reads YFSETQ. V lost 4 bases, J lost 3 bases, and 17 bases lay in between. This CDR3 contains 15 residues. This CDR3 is CASSLTVAGFYEQYF. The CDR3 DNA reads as TGCGCCAGCAGCCTGACGGTTGCGGGGTTCTACGAGCAGTACTTC.

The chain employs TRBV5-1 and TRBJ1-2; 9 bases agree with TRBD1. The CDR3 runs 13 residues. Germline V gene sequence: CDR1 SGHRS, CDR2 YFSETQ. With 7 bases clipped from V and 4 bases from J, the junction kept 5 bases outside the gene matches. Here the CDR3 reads CASGQGLAYGYTF. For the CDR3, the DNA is TGCGCCAGCGGACAGGGGTTAGCCTATGGCTACACCTTC.

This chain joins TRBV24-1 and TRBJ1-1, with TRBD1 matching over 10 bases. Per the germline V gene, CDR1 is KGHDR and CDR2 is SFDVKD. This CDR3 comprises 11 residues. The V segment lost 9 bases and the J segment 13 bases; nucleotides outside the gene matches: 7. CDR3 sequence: CATDGQGEVFF. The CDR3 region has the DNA TGTGCCACCGACGGACAGGGGGAGGTTTTCTTT.

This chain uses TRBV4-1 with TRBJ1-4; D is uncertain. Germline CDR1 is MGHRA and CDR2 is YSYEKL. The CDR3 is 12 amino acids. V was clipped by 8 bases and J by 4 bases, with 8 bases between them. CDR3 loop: CASSEINEKLFF. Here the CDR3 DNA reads TGCGCCAGCTCCGAGATTAATGAAAAACTGTTTTTT.

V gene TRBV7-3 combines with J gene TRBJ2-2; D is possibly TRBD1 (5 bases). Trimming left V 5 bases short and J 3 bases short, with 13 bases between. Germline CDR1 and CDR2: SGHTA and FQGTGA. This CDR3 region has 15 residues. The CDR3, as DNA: TGTGCCAGCAGCCCAACAGGCAGTTACACCGGGGAGCTGTTTTTT. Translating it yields CASSPTGSYTGELFF.

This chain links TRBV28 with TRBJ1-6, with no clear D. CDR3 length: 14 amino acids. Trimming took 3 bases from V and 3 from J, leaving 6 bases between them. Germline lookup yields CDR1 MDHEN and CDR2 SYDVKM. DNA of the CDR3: TGTGCCAGCAGTTTTTACAGCTATAATTCACCCCTCCACTTT. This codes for CASSFYSYNSPLHF.

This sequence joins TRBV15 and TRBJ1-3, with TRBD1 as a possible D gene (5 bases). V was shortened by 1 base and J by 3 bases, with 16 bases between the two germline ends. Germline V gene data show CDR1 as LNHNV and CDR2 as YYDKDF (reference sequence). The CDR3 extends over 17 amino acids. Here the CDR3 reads CATSRATGPSSGNTIYF. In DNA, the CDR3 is TGTGCCACCAGCAGAGCAACAGGTCCGAGCAGTGGAAACACCATATATTTT.